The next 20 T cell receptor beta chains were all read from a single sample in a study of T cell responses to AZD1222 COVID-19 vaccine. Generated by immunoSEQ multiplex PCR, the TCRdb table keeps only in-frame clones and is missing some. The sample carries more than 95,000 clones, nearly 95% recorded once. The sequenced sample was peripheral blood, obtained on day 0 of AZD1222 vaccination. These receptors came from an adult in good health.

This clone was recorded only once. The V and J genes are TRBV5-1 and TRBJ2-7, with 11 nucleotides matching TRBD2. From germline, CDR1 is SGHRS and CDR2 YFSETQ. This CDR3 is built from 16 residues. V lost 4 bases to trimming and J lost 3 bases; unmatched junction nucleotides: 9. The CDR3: CASSPSATSGSYEQYF. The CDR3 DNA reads TGCGCCAGCAGCCCCTCAGCAACTAGCGGGAGCTACGAGCAGTACTTC.

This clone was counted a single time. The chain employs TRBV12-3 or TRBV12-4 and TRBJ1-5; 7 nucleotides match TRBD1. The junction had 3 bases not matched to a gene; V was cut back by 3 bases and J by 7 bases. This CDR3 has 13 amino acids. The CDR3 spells CASSFDRAQPQHF. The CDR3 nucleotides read TGTGCCAGCAGTTTTGACAGGGCCCAGCCCCAGCATTTT.

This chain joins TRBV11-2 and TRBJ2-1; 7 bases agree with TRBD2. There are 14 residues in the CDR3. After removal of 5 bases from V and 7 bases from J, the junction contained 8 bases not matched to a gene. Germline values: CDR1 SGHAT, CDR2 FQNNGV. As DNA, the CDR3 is TGTGCCAGCAGCATACCCGGGAGGCGGAATGAGCAGTTCTTC. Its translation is CASSIPGRRNEQFF. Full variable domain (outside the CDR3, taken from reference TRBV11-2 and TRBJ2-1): EAGVAQSPRYKIIEKRQSVAFWCNPISGHATLYWYQQILGQGPKLLIQFQNNGVVDDSQLPKDRFSAERLKGVDSTLKIQPAKLEDSAVYLCASSIPGRRNEQFFGPGTRLTVL.

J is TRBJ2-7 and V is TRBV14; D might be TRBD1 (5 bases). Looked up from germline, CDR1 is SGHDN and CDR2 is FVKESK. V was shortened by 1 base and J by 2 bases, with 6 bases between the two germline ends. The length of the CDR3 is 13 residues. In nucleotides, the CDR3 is TGTGCCAGCAGCCAAGTGGGGCCCTACGAGCAGTACTTC. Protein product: CASSQVGPYEQYF.

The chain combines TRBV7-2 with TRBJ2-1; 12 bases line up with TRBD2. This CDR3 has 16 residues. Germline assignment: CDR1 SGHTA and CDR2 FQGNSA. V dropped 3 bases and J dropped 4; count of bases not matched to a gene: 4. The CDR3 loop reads CASSFLGLAGYNEQFF. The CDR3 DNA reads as TGTGCCAGCAGCTTCCTAGGACTAGCGGGGTACAATGAGCAGTTCTTC.

CDR3 bases: TGTGCCAGCCTGGTCTCTCGGGACAGGAGTATGGCGGGTGAGCAGTTCTTC. It yields the protein CASLVSRDRSMAGEQFF. The J gene is TRBJ2-1, the V gene TRBV2; 8 bases agree with TRBD1. This CDR3 spans 17 amino acids. The ends lost 8 bases at V and 9 bases at J; junction bases unmatched: 21. Germline V CDR1 and CDR2: SNHLY, FYNNEI.

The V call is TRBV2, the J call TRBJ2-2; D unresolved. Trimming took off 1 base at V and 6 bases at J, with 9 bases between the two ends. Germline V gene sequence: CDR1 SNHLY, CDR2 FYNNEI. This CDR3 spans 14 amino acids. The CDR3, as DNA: TGTGCCAGCAGTGAAGGGACCCCGTCCGGGGAGCTGTTTTTT. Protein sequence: CASSEGTPSGELFF.

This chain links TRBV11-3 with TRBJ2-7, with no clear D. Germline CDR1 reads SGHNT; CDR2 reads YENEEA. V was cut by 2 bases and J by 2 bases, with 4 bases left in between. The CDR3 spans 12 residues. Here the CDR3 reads CASSLHPYEQYF. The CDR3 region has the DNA TGTGCCAGCAGCTTACACCCCTACGAGCAGTACTTC.

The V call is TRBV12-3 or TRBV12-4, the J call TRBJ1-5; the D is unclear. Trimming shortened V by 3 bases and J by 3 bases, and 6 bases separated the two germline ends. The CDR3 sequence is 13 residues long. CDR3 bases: TGTGCCAGCAGTTTCGGGCCCAATCAGCCCCAGCATTTT. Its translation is CASSFGPNQPQHF.

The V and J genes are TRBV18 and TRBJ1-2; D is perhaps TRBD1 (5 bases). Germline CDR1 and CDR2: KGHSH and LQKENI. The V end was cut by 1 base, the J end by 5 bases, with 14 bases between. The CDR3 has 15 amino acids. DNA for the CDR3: TGTGCCAGCTCACCACAAGGGCAGGGCTCGTATGGCTACACCTTC. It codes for CASSPQGQGSYGYTF.

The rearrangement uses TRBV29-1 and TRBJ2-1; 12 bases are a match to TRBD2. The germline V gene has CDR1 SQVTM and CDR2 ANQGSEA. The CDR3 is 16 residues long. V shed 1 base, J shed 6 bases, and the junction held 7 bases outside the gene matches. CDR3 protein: CSVEGKTSGSGNEQFF. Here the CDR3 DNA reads TGCAGCGTTGAAGGGAAGACTAGCGGGAGCGGCAATGAGCAGTTCTTC.

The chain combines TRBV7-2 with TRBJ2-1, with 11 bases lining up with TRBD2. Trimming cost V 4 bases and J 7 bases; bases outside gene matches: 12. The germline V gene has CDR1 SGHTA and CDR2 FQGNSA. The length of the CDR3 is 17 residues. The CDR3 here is CASSSQSPGLAANEQFF. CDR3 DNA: TGTGCCAGCAGCTCTCAGTCACCGGGACTAGCGGCAAATGAGCAGTTCTTC.

The CDR3 DNA follows: TGTGCCAGCAGGGACCCAGGAACCGAGGGCTATGGCTACACCTTC. Translation gives CASRDPGTEGYGYTF. The rearrangement uses TRBV2 and TRBJ1-2; no clear D gene. The V and J ends lost 6 bases and 4 bases respectively, with 18 bases between them. Germline CDR1 is SNHLY and CDR2 is FYNNEI. This CDR3 has 15 amino acids.

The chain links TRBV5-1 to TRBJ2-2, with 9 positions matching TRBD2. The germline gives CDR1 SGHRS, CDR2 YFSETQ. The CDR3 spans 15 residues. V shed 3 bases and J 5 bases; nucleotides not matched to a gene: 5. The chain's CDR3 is CASSSGLAETGELFF. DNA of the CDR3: TGCGCCAGCAGCTCGGGACTAGCTGAGACCGGGGAGCTGTTTTTT.

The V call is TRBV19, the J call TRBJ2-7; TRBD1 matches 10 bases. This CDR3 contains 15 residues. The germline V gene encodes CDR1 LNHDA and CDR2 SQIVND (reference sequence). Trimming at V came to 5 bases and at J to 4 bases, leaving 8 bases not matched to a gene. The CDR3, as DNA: TGTGCCAGTAGTCCCCGGGACAGGGGAAGGTACGAGCAGTACTTC. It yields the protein CASSPRDRGRYEQYF.

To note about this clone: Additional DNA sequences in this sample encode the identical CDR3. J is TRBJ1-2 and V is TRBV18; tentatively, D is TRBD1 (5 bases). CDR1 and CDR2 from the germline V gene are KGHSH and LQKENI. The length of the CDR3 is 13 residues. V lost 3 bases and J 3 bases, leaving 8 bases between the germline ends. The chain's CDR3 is CASSPGQDYGYTF. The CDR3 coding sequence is TGTGCCAGCTCACCCGGACAAGACTATGGCTACACCTTC.

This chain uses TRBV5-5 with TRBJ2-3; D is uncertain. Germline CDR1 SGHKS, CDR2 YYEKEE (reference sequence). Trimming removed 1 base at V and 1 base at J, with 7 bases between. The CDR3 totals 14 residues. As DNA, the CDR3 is TGTGCCAGCAGCTTGAGGTCGGGCACAGATACGCAGTATTTT. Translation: CASSLRSGTDTQYF.

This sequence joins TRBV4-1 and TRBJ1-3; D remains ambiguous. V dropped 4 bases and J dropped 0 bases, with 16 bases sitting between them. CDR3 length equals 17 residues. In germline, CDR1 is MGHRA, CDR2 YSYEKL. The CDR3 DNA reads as TGCGCCAGCAGCCGAGCAGGAGTCGTTATCTCTGGAAACACCATATATTTT. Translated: CASSRAGVVISGNTIYF.

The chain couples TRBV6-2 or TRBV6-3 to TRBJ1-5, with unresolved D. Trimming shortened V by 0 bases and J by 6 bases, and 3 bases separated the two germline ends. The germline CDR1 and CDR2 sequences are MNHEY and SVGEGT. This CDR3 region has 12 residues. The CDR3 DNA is TGTGCCAGCAGTTACTCGGCTCAGCCCCAGCATTTT. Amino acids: CASSYSAQPQHF.

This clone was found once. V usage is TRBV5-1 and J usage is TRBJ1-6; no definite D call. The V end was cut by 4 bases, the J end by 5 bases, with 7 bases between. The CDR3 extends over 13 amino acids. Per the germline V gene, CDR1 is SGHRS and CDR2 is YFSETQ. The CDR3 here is CASSTDHNSPLHF. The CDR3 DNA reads TGCGCCAGCAGCACAGACCATAATTCACCCCTCCACTTT.